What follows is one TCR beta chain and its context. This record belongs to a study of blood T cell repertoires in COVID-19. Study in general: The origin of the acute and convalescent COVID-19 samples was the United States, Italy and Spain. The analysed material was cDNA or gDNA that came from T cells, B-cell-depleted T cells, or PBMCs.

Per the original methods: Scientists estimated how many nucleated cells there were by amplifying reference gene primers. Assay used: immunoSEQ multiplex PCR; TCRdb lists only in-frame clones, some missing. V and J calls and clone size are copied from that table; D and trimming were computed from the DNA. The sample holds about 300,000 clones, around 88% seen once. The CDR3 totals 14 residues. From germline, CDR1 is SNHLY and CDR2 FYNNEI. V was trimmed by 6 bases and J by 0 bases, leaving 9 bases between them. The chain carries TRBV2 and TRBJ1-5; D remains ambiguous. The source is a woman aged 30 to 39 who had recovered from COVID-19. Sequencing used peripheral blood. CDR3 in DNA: TGTGCCAGCAGGACTGAACCTAGCAATCAGCCCCAGCATTTT. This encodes CASRTEPSNQPQHF.